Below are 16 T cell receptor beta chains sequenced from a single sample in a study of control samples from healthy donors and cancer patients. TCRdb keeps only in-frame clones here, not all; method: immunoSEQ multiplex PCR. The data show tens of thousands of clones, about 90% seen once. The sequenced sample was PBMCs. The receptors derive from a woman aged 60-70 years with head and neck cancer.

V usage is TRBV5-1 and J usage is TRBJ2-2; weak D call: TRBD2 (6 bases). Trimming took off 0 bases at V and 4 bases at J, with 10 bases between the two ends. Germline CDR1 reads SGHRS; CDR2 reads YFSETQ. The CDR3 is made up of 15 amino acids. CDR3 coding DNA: TGCGCCAGCAGCTTGGATAGCGGAATCACCGGGGAGCTGTTTTTT. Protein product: CASSLDSGITGELFF.

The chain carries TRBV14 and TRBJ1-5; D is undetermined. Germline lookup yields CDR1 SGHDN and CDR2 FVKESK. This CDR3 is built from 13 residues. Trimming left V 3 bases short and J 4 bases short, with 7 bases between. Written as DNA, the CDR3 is TGTGCCAGCAGCCACAGCGTTAATCAGCCCCAGCATTTT. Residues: CASSHSVNQPQHF.

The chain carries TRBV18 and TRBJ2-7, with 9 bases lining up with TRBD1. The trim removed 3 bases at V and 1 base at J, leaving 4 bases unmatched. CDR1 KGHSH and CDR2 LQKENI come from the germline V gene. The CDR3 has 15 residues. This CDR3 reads CASSPPGTGSYEQYF. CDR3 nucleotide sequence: TGTGCCAGCTCACCTCCCGGGACAGGGTCCTACGAGCAGTACTTC.

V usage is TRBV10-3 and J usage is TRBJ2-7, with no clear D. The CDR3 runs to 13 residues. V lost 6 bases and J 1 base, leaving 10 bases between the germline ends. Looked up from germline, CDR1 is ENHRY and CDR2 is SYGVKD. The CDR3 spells CAIRGRLSYEQYF. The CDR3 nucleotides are TGTGCCATCAGGGGCAGACTGTCCTACGAGCAGTACTTC.

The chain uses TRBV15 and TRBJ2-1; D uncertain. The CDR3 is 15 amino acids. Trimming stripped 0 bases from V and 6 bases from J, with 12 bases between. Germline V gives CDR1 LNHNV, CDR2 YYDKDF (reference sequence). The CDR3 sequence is CATSRDMLAGNEQFF. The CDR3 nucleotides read TGTGCCACCAGCAGAGATATGTTGGCAGGCAATGAGCAGTTCTTC. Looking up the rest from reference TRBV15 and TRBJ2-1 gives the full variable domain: DAMVIQNPRYQVTQFGKPVTLSCSQTLNHNVMYWYQQKSSQAPKLLFHYYDKDFNNEADTPDNFQSRRPNTSFCFLDIRSPGLGDTAMYLCATSRDMLAGNEQFFGPGTRLTVL.

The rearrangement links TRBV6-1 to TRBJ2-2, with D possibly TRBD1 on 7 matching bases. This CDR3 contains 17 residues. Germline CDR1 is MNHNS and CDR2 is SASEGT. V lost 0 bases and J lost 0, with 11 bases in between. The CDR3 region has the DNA TGTGCCAGCAGTGAAGCGCGGGACAGAGCGAACACCGGGGAGCTGTTTTTT. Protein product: CASSEARDRANTGELFF.

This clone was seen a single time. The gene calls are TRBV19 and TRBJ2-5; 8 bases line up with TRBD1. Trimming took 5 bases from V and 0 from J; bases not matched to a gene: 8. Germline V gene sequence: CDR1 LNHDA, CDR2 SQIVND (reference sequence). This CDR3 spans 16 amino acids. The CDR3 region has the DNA TGTGCCAGTAGTCTTGACAGGGGTACTTACCAAGAGACCCAGTACTTC. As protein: CASSLDRGTYQETQYF.

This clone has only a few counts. The CDR3 loop reads CASSLPGLAGRYNEQFF. CDR3 bases: TGTGCCAGCAGTCTCCCGGGACTAGCGGGAAGATACAATGAGCAGTTCTTC. The chain combines TRBV6-2 or TRBV6-3 with TRBJ2-1; 13 positions match TRBD2. V was clipped by 5 bases and J by 4 bases; unmatched bases: 8. CDR3 length equals 17 residues. Germline V gene sequence: CDR1 MNHEY, CDR2 SVGEGT.

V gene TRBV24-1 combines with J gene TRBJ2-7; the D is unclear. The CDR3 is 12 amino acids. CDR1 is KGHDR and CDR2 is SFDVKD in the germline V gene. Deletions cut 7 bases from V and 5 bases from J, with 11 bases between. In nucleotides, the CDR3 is TGTGCCACCAGGGCGACGAACCACGAGCAGTACTTC. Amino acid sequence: CATRATNHEQYF.

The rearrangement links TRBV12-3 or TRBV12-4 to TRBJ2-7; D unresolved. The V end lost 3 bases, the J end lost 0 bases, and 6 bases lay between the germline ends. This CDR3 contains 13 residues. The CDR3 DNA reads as TGTGCCAGCAGTTTGGGCAGCTCCTACGAGCAGTACTTC. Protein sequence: CASSLGSSYEQYF.

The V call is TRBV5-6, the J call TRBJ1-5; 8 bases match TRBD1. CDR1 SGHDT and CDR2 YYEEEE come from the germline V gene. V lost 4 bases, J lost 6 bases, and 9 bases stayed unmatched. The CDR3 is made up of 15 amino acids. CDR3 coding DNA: TGTGCCAGCAGCCTATTCCAGGGGGCTTCTCAGCCCCAGCATTTT. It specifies CASSLFQGASQPQHF.

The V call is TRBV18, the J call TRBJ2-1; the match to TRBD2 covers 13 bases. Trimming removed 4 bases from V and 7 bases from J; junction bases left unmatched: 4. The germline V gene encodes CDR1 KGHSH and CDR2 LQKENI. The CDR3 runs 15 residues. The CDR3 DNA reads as TGTGCCAGCTCACTGGGACTAGCGGGAAGGAATGAGCAGTTCTTC. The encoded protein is CASSLGLAGRNEQFF.

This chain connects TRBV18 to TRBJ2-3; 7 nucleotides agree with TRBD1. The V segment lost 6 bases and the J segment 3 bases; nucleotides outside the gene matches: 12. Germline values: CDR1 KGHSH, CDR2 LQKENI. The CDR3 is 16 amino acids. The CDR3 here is CASSLMTGSLTDTQYF. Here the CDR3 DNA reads TGTGCCAGCTCTCTGATGACAGGGTCCCTGACAGATACGCAGTATTTT.

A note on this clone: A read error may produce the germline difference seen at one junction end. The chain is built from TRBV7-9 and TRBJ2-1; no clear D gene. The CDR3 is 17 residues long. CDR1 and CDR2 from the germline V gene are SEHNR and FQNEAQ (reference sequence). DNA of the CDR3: TGTGCCAGCAGCTTTCTGAGAGCCCGAAGTGAGGTCAATCAGCAGTTCTTC. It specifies CASSFLRARSEVNQQFF.

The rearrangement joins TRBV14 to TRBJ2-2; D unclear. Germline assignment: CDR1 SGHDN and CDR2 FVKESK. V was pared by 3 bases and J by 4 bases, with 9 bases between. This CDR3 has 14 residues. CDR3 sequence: CASSHEWGTGELFF. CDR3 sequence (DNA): TGTGCCAGCAGCCATGAATGGGGCACCGGGGAGCTGTTTTTT.

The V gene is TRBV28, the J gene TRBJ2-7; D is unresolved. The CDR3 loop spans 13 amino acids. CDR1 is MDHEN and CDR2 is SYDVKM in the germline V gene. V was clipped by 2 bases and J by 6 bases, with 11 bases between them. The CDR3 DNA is TGTGCCAGCAGTTTAACGGTATCCGGCGAGCAGTACTTC. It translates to CASSLTVSGEQYF.